This TCR beta chain comes out of a study of T cells after yellow fever vaccination. This clonotype was recorded a few times. Its specificity is not known. The V end lost 5 bases, the J end lost 14 bases, and 16 bases lay between the germline ends. This CDR3 contains 12 residues. Germline V gene lookup returns CDR1 SGHTA and CDR2 FQGNSA. Each CDR3 protein gets one entry after TCRdb re-called the 5' RACE reads with MiXCR. Among a few hundred thousand distinct CDR3 sequences listed, 11% were seen once. Study results and limitations: Overlap between CD4 and CD8 compartments was detected for a small share of clonotypes. A large majority of primary-vaccination clones showed up again after the booster (approximately 95% CD4, about 90% CD8). Contaminants from the bulk population, in the form of abundant clonotypes, could be found in FACS-sorted repertoires.

The rearrangement uses TRBV7-2 and TRBJ2-1; tentatively, D is TRBD1 (6 bases). This specimen consisted of PBMCs, obtained on the day of the first yellow fever vaccination. The TCR comes from a man aged 18 to 30 who received the YFV17D yellow fever vaccine. The CDR3 nucleotides are TGTGCCAGCAGCCTTTACAGGGATTCTAAGTTCTTC. Encoded protein: CASSLYRDSKFF.